This is a list of T cell receptor beta chains from one sample in a study of CD8+CD57+ T cells in acquired aplastic anemia. TCRdb independently ran MiXCR on the reads; one entry per CDR3 protein. The sample shows about 160,000 distinct CDR3 sequences, more than 45% of them seen only once. Material: sorted CD4+, CD8+, or CD8+CD57+ T cells (not recorded which) from PBMCs. All receptors derive from a human donor with aplastic anemia. Both conserved end residues are part of each CDR3. D genes are given only for firm matches. Where a row states a size, it is once, few, many or the class of an expanded clone; other rows omit it.

J,size,D,V,CDR3,DNA
TRBJ2-7,-,-,TRBV7-9,CVSSPDSREQYF,TGTGTCAGCAGCCCCGACTCACGCGAGCAGTACTTC
TRBJ2-6,few,-,TRBV10-1,CASSESSSGGGANVLTF,TGCGCCAGCAGTGAGTCGTCCAGTGGTGGTGGGGCCAACGTCCTGACTTTC
TRBJ1-1,-,TRBD1,TRBV2,CASSEGCRGPEAFF,TGTGCCAGCAGTGAAGGGTGCAGGGGGCCTGAAGCTTTCTTT
TRBJ2-7,-,TRBD1,TRBV7-1,CASSSWTGSYEQYF,TGTGCCAGCAGCTCCTGGACAGGTTCCTACGAGCAGTACTTC
TRBJ2-3,-,-,TRBV7-6,CASSMTADTQYF,TGTGCCAGCAGCATGACGGCCGATACGCAGTATTTT
TRBJ1-5,many,-,TRBV27,CASSYGAGSDQPQHF,TGTGCCAGCAGTTACGGAGCAGGGTCGGATCAGCCCCAGCATTTT
TRBJ2-5,many,-,TRBV20-1,CSARGGETQYF,TGCAGTGCTAGAGGCGGAGAGACCCAGTACTTC
TRBJ1-5,-,-,TRBV15,CATSILRGSNQPQHF,TGTGCCACCAGCATATTGCGGGGGAGCAATCAGCCCCAGCATTTT
TRBJ2-1,many,TRBD2,TRBV20-1,CSARSSGRASYNEQFF,TGCAGTGCTAGGTCGAGCGGGAGGGCCTCCTACAATGAGCAGTTCTTC
TRBJ2-7,few,TRBD1,TRBV28,CASSLGDRVYEQYF,TGTGCCAGCAGTTTAGGGGACAGAGTATACGAGCAGTACTTC
TRBJ1-5,many,-,TRBV27,CASSLAGQPQHF,TGTGCCAGCAGCCTCGCGGGTCAGCCCCAGCATTTT
TRBJ1-2,-,-,TRBV29-1,CSVDPYSVGVSGGTF,TGCAGCGTTGACCCCTACTCGGTTGGGGTGTCGGGGGGCACCTTC
TRBJ2-7,-,-,TRBV5-5,CASAHFAADSYEQYF,TGTGCCAGCGCCCACTTTGCTGCGGACTCCTACGAGCAGTACTTC
TRBJ2-7,-,TRBD2,TRBV20-1,CGARGAKSGSGERYF,TGCGGTGCTAGGGGAGCCAAGAGCGGGAGCGGGGAGCGGTACTTC
TRBJ1-1,-,-,TRBV29-1,CSRGADTEAFF,TGCAGTAGGGGGGCTGACACTGAAGCTTTCTTT
TRBJ2-3,-,TRBD2,TRBV15,CATSGRERADTQYF,TGTGCCACCAGCGGGCGGGAGCGAGCAGATACGCAGTATTTT
TRBJ2-3,-,-,TRBV15,CATSRGHGVSDTQYF,TGTGCCACCAGCAGAGGTCATGGCGTTTCAGATACGCAGTATTTT
TRBJ1-5,-,TRBD1,TRBV12-3/TRBV12-4,CASTGTDNNNNYQPQHF,TGTGCCAGCACCGGGACAGACAACAACAACAACTATCAGCCCCAGCATTTT
TRBJ2-7,many,TRBD1,TRBV5-4,CASSGTGGGEQYF,TGTGCCAGCAGCGGGACAGGGGGCGGCGAGCAGTACTTC
TRBJ1-2,-,TRBD1,TRBV11-1,CASSSGLWGGQDGYTF,TGTGCCAGCAGCTCGGGGCTCTGGGGGGGACAGGATGGCTACACCTTC
TRBJ1-5,-,-,TRBV6-1,CASTSGEVGNQPQHF,TGTGCCAGCACCTCCGGGGAGGTGGGCAATCAGCCCCAGCATTTT
TRBJ2-3,many,TRBD1,TRBV6-1,CASRKTGGRDTQYF,TGTGCCAGCAGAAAGACAGGGGGCAGGGATACGCAGTATTTT
TRBJ2-1,-,TRBD2,TRBV13,CASSADLAGNEQFF,TGTGCCAGCAGCGCCGACCTAGCGGGCAATGAGCAGTTCTTC
TRBJ2-7,few,TRBD1,TRBV15,CATSRDLWDRPYF,TGTGCCACCAGCAGAGATCTTTGGGACAGGCCGTACTTC
TRBJ2-7,-,TRBD2,TRBV7-2,CASSHTSGGTYEQYF,TGTGCCAGCAGTCATACTAGCGGGGGGACCTACGAGCAGTACTTC